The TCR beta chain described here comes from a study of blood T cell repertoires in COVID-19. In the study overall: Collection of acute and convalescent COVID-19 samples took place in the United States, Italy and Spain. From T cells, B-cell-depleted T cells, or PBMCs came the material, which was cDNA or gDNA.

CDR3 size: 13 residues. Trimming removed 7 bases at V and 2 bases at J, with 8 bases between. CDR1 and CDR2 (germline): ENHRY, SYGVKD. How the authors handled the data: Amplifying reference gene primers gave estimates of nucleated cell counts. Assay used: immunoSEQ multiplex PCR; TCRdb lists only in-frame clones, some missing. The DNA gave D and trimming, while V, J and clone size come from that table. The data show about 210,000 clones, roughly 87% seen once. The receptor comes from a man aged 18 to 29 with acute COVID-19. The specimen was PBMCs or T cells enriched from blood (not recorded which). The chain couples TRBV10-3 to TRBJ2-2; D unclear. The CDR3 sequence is CAINTENTGELFF. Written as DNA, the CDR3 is TGTGCCATCAATACAGAAAACACCGGGGAGCTGTTTTTT.